This T cell receptor (beta chain) was sequenced in a study of T cells in Graves' hyperthyroidism and ophthalmopathy. Study-wide results and caveats: Most thyroid clonotypes expanded above 0.001 appeared in blood too.

This clonotype has ten or more counts. Its cognate antigen is unknown. RNA transcripts gave rise to amplified TCR beta CDR3 regions. Researchers ran a first-round RT-PCR on the TCR CDR3 using the HTBI primer set. A single record per CDR3 protein comes from TCRdb applying MiXCR to the multiplex PCR reads. The table shows nearly 600,000 distinct CDR3 sequences, with 14% occurring only once. Among ophthalmopathy patients, the Clinical Activity Score reached at least 3, the NOSPECS grade reached at least 4, and duration remained under 3 months. The CDR3 sequence is 15 residues long. Trimming stripped 0 bases from V and 5 bases from J, with 13 bases between. Germline-derived CDR1 and CDR2 are LNHNV and YYDKDF (reference sequence).

The genes are TRBV15 and TRBJ2-5; D gene unclear. This TCR came from a woman aged 18-29 years with Graves' ophthalmopathy. Sequencing used blood. CDR3 residues: CATSREGRSGETQYF. The CDR3 DNA is TGTGCCACCAGCAGAGAGGGCAGGTCTGGGGAGACCCAGTACTTC.